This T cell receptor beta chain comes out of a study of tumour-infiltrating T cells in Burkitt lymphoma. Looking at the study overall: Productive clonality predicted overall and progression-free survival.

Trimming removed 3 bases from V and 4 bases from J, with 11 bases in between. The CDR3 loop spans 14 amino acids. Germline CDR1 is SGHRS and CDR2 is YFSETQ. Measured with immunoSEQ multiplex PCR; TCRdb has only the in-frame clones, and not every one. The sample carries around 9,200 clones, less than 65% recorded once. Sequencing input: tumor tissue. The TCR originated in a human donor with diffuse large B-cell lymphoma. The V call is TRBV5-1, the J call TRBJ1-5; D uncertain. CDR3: CASSWTGGNQPQHF. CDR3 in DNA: TGCGCCAGCAGCTGGACGGGAGGGAATCAGCCCCAGCATTTT.